A single sample gave rise to the 28 T cell receptor beta chains below, sequenced in a study of shared clonotypes between healthy human individuals. Using immunoSEQ multiplex PCR, the repertoire was profiled, and TCRdb retains in-frame clones only, with some absent. The table lists around 2,100,000 clones, approximately 94% of them singletons, with 0.95% to 1.5% in the top ten. Cells designated naive CD8 were CD45RO-negative and were positively selected for CCR7, with terminally differentiated effector memory CD45RA+ cells excluded. Source material: naive CD8+ T cells sorted from blood. These receptors were obtained from a young man in good health.

This clone was seen just once. This rearrangement joins TRBV15 to TRBJ2-5; 7 nucleotides agree with TRBD1. Per the germline V gene, CDR1 is LNHNV and CDR2 is YYDKDF (reference sequence). The CDR3 consists of 14 residues. Trimming at V came to 3 bases and at J to 3 bases, leaving 4 bases not matched to a gene. The CDR3: CATSRGDREETQYF. The CDR3 DNA follows: TGTGCCACCAGCAGGGGAGACAGGGAAGAGACCCAGTACTTC.

This sequence joins TRBV4-1 and TRBJ2-2; TRBD1 matches at 8 bases. The germline V gene has CDR1 MGHRA and CDR2 YSYEKL. The CDR3 loop spans 15 amino acids. V shed 3 bases, J shed 5 bases, and the junction held 5 bases outside the gene matches. CDR3 nucleotides: TGCGCCAGCAGCCACCCAGGGGGCTTGACCGGGGAGCTGTTTTTT. Translation gives CASSHPGGLTGELFF.

V usage is TRBV2 and J usage is TRBJ1-1; D call uncertain. CDR1 SNHLY and CDR2 FYNNEI come from the germline V gene. This CDR3 is 16 amino acids long. V dropped 3 bases and J dropped 1 base, with 15 bases sitting between them. The CDR3 DNA is TGTGCCAGCAGTGATAGCGCGGGCAGCCAGAACACTGAAGCTTTCTTT. The encoded protein is CASSDSAGSQNTEAFF.

V gene TRBV29-1 combines with J gene TRBJ2-7, with 8 bases that match TRBD1. The germline gives CDR1 SQVTM, CDR2 ANQGSEA. The CDR3 is made up of 15 amino acids. V was pared by 2 bases and J by 0 bases, with 6 bases of the junction left unmatched. The CDR3 DNA follows: TGCAGCGTTGAATACCGGGACAGGAGCTCCTACGAGCAGTACTTC. It translates to CSVEYRDRSSYEQYF.

This chain uses TRBV27 with TRBJ2-7; TRBD1 aligns across 8 bases. The CDR3 is 16 amino acids. J was trimmed by 6 bases and V by 3 bases; bases with no gene match: 13. CDR1 and CDR2 (germline): MNHEY, SMNVEV (reference sequence). CDR3: CASSFSGGEGSTEQYF. The CDR3 nucleotides read TGTGCCAGCAGTTTTTCAGGGGGCGAGGGGTCTACCGAGCAGTACTTC.

This sequence joins TRBV27 and TRBJ2-7; 13 nucleotides match TRBD2. The CDR3 has 15 amino acids. Germline trimming cut 5 bases from V and 4 bases from J; bases unmatched to any gene: 5. Germline CDR1 is MNHEY and CDR2 is SMNVEV (reference sequence). CDR3 region: CASSTGTSGIYEQYF. The CDR3 region has the DNA TGTGCCAGCAGTACAGGGACTAGCGGGATTTACGAGCAGTACTTC.

About this clone itself: Other DNA sequences in the sample encode the same CDR3. CDR3 protein: CASSHPGYEQFF. CDR3 bases: TGCGCCAGCAGCCACCCGGGGTACGAGCAGTTCTTC. The chain combines TRBV4-1 with TRBJ2-1; D possibly corresponds to TRBD2 (5 bases). The CDR3 contains 12 residues. The V and J ends lost 3 bases and 10 bases respectively, with 10 bases between them. Germline CDR1 reads MGHRA; CDR2 reads YSYEKL.

This clone was recorded once. V usage is TRBV7-9 and J usage is TRBJ2-7, with 9 nucleotides matching TRBD1. V gave up 5 bases and J gave up 6 bases; unmatched junction bases: 17. Germline V gives CDR1 SEHNR, CDR2 FQNEAQ (reference sequence). The CDR3 contains 17 residues. The DNA for the CDR3 is TGTGCCAGCAGCACTCACGGGACAGGGAACGACCGAGGCGAGCAGTACTTC. The encoded protein is CASSTHGTGNDRGEQYF.

To note about this clone: Other nucleotide sequences in the sample specify the same CDR3. The rearrangement uses TRBV5-4 and TRBJ2-5, with D tentatively TRBD1 (5 bases). Trimming shortened V by 0 bases and J by 3 bases, and 6 bases separated the two germline ends. The CDR3 sequence is 13 residues long. The germline V gene has CDR1 SGHNT and CDR2 YYREEE (reference sequence). In DNA form, the CDR3 reads TGTGCCAGCAGCTTGGCCAGGGAAGAGACCCAGTACTTC. Translating it yields CASSLAREETQYF.

V usage is TRBV5-1 and J usage is TRBJ2-1; 7 bases are shared with TRBD2. Germline CDR1 and CDR2: SGHRS and YFSETQ. CDR3 length: 13 residues. V lost 4 bases, J lost 5 bases, and 3 bases stayed unmatched. The CDR3 coding sequence is TGCGCCAGCAGCCCTGCGGGGGACAATGAGCAGTTCTTC. It specifies CASSPAGDNEQFF.

The chain has TRBV13 and TRBJ2-2, with 13 bases that match TRBD2. Losses at the gene ends were 5 bases for V and 6 bases for J; bases not matched to a gene: 6. The CDR3 has 16 residues. Germline CDR1 reads PRHDT; CDR2 reads FYEKMQ (reference sequence). The CDR3 loop is CASSTTSGGAPGELFF. CDR3 sequence (DNA): TGTGCCAGCAGCACTACTAGCGGGGGGGCCCCCGGGGAGCTGTTTTTT.

This rearrangement joins TRBV5-1 to TRBJ2-3; D unclear. The CDR3 is 13 residues long. V was cut by 10 bases and J by 1 base, with 13 bases left in between. CDR1 is SGHRS and CDR2 is YFSETQ in the germline V gene. This chain's CDR3 is CAASRQGTDTQYF. CDR3 DNA sequence: TGCGCCGCTTCAAGGCAGGGCACAGATACGCAGTATTTT.

The V call is TRBV4-1, the J call TRBJ1-5; 7 nucleotides agree with TRBD1. V trimming: 4 bases; J trimming: 6 bases; junction bases outside the gene matches: 6. Germline V lookup: CDR1 MGHRA, CDR2 YSYEKL. This CDR3 region has 14 residues. CDR3 DNA: TGCGCCAGCAGCCCCGACAGGGTTGTTCAGCCCCAGCATTTT. This codes for CASSPDRVVQPQHF.

The chain has TRBV7-8 and TRBJ1-6, with D possibly TRBD1 on 6 matching bases. Germline CDR1 is SGHVS and CDR2 is FQNEAQ. The V end was cut by 3 bases, the J end by 1 base, with 19 bases between. The CDR3 length is 19 residues. Here the CDR3 DNA reads TGTGCCAGCAGCTTTTTTACAGGGACGGAGGGGTCCTATAATTCACCCCTCCACTTT. This encodes CASSFFTGTEGSYNSPLHF.

As regards this clone: The same CDR3 arises from other DNA sequences in this sample as well. The V and J genes are TRBV4-1 and TRBJ2-3, with a weak D call TRBD2 (6 bases). Germline V gene lookup returns CDR1 MGHRA and CDR2 YSYEKL. V shed 1 base and J shed 2 bases, with 7 bases lying between them. CDR3 length: 14 amino acids. As DNA, the CDR3 is TGCGCCAGCAGCCAAGGACTAGACACAGATACGCAGTATTTT. This encodes CASSQGLDTDTQYF.

The chain recombines TRBV10-1 with TRBJ2-3, with TRBD2 matching 9 bases. Trimming at V came to 3 bases and at J to 5 bases, leaving 15 bases not matched to a gene. Per germline, CDR1 WNHNN and CDR2 SYGVQD (reference sequence). The CDR3 length is 18 residues. The CDR3: CASSDYGAGGPFLDTQYF. The CDR3 nucleotides read TGCGCCAGCAGTGATTACGGTGCGGGAGGGCCGTTCTTAGATACGCAGTATTTT.

This rearrangement joins TRBV14 to TRBJ2-7; weak D call: TRBD1 (5 bases). The CDR3 consists of 16 residues. V was pared by 1 base and J by 0 bases, with 13 bases between. CDR1 and CDR2 (germline): SGHDN, FVKESK. Written as DNA, the CDR3 is TGTGCCAGCAGCCAAGGGCGGCAGGGCCTCTCCTACGAGCAGTACTTC. Translating gives CASSQGRQGLSYEQYF.

The J gene is TRBJ2-3, the V gene TRBV7-2; 10 bases agree with TRBD2. J gave up 2 bases and V 3 bases, and 5 bases lay outside the gene matches. This CDR3 is 16 amino acids long. Germline V gene lookup returns CDR1 SGHTA and CDR2 FQGNSA. The chain's CDR3 is CASSFRGLAPTDTQYF. The CDR3 DNA sequence: TGTGCCAGCAGCTTTAGGGGACTAGCGCCCACAGATACGCAGTATTTT.

The V and J genes are TRBV5-4 and TRBJ2-2; weak D call: TRBD2 (6 bases). V was clipped by 3 bases and J by 6 bases, with 12 bases between them. Germline lookup yields CDR1 SGHNT and CDR2 YYREEE (reference sequence). The CDR3 extends over 14 amino acids. CDR3: CASSSGDGAGELFF. The DNA for the CDR3 is TGTGCCAGCAGCTCGGGGGACGGGGCCGGGGAGCTGTTTTTT. Variable domain in full (rest from reference TRBV5-4 and TRBJ2-2): ETGVTQSPTHLIKTRGQQVTLRCSSQSGHNTVSWYQQALGQGPQFIFQYYREEENGRGNFPPRFSGLQFPNYSSELNVNALELDDSALYLCASSSGDGAGELFFGEGSRLTVL.

This clone turned up a few times. V and J are TRBV6-5 and TRBJ1-1; tentative D call: TRBD1 (6 bases). CDR1 and CDR2 from the germline V gene are MNHEY and SVGAGI. CDR3 length: 12 amino acids. Trimming cost V 9 bases and J 1 base, with 9 bases left between them. CDR3 bases: TGTGCCAGTCAGGGGTGGAACACTGAAGCTTTCTTT. Its protein is CASQGWNTEAFF.

Of note for this clone: The same CDR3 also results from other DNA sequences found in this sample. The V call is TRBV29-1, the J call TRBJ2-1; D is ambiguous. The V and J ends lost 4 bases and 7 bases respectively, with 5 bases between them. Germline-derived CDR1 and CDR2 are SQVTM and ANQGSEA. This CDR3 is 10 amino acids long. The CDR3 spells CSVVVNEQFF. The CDR3 coding sequence is TGCAGCGTTGTAGTGAATGAGCAGTTCTTC.

The chain recombines TRBV12-5 with TRBJ2-7; no reliable D call. Germline V gene lookup returns CDR1 LGHNT and CDR2 FRNRAP. The germline V and J ends were trimmed by 1 base and 1 base, with 8 bases remaining between them. The length of the CDR3 is 14 residues. The DNA for the CDR3 is TGTGCTAGTGGTTTGGGACCGTCATCCTACGAGCAGTACTTC. This encodes CASGLGPSSYEQYF.

This chain connects TRBV7-9 to TRBJ1-1; D remains unclear. CDR1 is SEHNR and CDR2 is FQNEAQ in the germline V gene (reference sequence). The CDR3 spans 15 residues. Between the trimmed V and J ends, which lost 4 bases and 2 bases, there was a span of 14 bases. Here the CDR3 DNA reads TGTGCCAGCAGCTCTATCATCTCCCCTAACACTGAAGCTTTCTTT. Residues: CASSSIISPNTEAFF.

Worth noting for this clone: Other DNA variants within this sample encode the same CDR3. The chain recombines TRBV18 with TRBJ1-2; D possibly corresponds to TRBD1 (5 bases). Germline V gene lookup returns CDR1 KGHSH and CDR2 LQKENI. The length of the CDR3 is 14 residues. V was trimmed by 3 bases and J by 3 bases, leaving 11 bases between them. The CDR3 loop reads CASSPSRDDYGYTF. CDR3 DNA: TGTGCCAGCTCACCGAGCAGGGATGACTATGGCTACACCTTC.

The chain has TRBV11-1 and TRBJ2-1; D not certain. Per germline, CDR1 SGHAT and CDR2 FQDESV (reference sequence). The CDR3 is 13 residues long. V was pared by 1 base and J by 4 bases, with 5 bases between. The CDR3 DNA is TGTGCCAGCAGCTTAGGACTTTACAATGAGCAGTTCTTC. This gives the protein CASSLGLYNEQFF.

The chain is built from TRBV10-3 and TRBJ1-2, with D unresolved. CDR1 and CDR2 from the germline V gene are ENHRY and SYGVKD. Trimming left V 5 bases short and J 0 bases short, with 13 bases between. The CDR3 runs to 15 residues. CDR3 in DNA: TGTGCCATCAGTAGGGAGGCCGTACCTAACTATGGCTACACCTTC. Its translation: CAISREAVPNYGYTF.

V gene TRBV6-5 combines with J gene TRBJ2-5, with a possible D match to TRBD2 (6 bases). CDR1 is MNHEY, CDR2 SVGAGI, per germline. V shed 2 bases and J shed 3 bases, with 13 bases lying between them. There are 15 residues in the CDR3. The DNA for the CDR3 is TGTGCCAGCAGTTACAATCCCTCGGGGGAAGAGACCCAGTACTTC. This sequence encodes CASSYNPSGEETQYF.

V gene TRBV9 combines with J gene TRBJ2-7; 10 nucleotides align to TRBD1. CDR1 is SGDLS, CDR2 YYNGEE, per germline. The CDR3 has 15 amino acids. V shed 0 bases and J 4 bases; nucleotides not matched to a gene: 4. In DNA, the CDR3 is TGTGCCAGCAGCGTAGAACCGGGACAGGGGTACGAGCAGTACTTC. Amino acids: CASSVEPGQGYEQYF.